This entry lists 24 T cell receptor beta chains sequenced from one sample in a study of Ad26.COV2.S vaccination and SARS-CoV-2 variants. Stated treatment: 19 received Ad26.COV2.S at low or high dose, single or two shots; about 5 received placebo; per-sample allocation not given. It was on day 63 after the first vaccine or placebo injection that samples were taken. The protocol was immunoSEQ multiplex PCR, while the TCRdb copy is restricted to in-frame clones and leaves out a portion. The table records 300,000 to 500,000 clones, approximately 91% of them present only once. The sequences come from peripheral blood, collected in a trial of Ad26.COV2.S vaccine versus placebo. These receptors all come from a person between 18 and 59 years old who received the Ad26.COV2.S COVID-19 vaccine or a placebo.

DNA for the CDR3: TGTGCCAGCAGCATACAGGGGGCTGCTGAAGCTTTCTTT. Translated: CASSIQGAAEAFF. This chain joins TRBV14 and TRBJ1-1; TRBD1 agrees at 9 bases. This CDR3 has 13 amino acids. With 5 bases clipped from V and 6 bases from J, the junction kept 4 bases outside the gene matches. Germline V gives CDR1 SGHDN, CDR2 FVKESK.

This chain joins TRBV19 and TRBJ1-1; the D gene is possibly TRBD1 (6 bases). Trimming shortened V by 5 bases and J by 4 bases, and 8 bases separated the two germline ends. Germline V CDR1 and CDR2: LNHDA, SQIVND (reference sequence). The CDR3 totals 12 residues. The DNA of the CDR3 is TGTGCCAGTAGTGTCAGGGGCACTGAAGCTTTCTTT. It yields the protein CASSVRGTEAFF.

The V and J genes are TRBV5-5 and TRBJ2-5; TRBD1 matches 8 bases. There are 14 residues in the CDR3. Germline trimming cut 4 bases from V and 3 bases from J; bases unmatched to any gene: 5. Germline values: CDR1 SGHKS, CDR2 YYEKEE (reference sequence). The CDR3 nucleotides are TGTGCCAGCAGCCCATGGACAGGGAAAGAGACCCAGTACTTC. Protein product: CASSPWTGKETQYF.

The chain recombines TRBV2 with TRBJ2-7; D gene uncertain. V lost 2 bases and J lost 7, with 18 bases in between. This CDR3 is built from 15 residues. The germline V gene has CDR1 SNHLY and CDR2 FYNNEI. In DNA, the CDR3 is TGTGCCAGCAGTGAAAAGAGCCCCTTGCTGTGGGAGCAGTACTTC. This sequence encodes CASSEKSPLLWEQYF.

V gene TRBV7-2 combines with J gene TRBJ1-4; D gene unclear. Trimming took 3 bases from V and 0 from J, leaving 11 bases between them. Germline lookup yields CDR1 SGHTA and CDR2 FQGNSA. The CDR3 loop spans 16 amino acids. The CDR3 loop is CASSLRRTSTNEKLFF. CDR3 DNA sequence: TGTGCCAGCAGCTTGCGAAGGACCTCAACTAATGAAAAACTGTTTTTT.

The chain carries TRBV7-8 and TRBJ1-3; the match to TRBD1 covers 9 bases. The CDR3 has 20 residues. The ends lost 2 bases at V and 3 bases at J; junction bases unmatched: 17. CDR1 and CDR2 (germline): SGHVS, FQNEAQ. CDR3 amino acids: CASSLPPGNFDRGSGNTIYF. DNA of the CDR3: TGTGCCAGCAGCTTACCCCCAGGCAATTTCGACAGGGGGAGTGGAAACACCATATATTTT.

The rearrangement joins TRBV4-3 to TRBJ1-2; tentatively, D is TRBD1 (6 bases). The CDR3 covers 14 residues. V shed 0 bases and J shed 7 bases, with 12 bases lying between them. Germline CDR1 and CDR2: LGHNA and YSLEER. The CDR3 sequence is CASSQDRQAVGYTF. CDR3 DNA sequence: TGCGCCAGCAGCCAAGACAGACAGGCAGTTGGCTACACCTTC.

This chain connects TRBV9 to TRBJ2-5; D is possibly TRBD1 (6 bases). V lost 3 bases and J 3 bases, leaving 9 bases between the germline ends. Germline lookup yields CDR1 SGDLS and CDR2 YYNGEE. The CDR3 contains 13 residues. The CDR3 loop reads CASSANREETQYF. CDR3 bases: TGTGCCAGCAGCGCGAACAGGGAAGAGACCCAGTACTTC.

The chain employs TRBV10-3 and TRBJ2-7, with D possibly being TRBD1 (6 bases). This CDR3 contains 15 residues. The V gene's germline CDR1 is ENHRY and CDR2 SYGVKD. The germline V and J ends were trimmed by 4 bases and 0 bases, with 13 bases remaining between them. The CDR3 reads CAISVGQGSSYEQYF. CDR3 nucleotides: TGTGCCATCAGTGTTGGGCAGGGGAGCTCCTACGAGCAGTACTTC.

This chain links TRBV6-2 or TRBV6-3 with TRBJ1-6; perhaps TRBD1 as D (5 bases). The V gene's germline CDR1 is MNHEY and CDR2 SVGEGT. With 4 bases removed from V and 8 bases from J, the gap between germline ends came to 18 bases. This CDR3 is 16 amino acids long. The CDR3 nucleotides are TGTGCCAGCAGTTCCGGGGGTGTGACAGATCATTCACCCCTCCACTTT. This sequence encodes CASSSGGVTDHSPLHF.

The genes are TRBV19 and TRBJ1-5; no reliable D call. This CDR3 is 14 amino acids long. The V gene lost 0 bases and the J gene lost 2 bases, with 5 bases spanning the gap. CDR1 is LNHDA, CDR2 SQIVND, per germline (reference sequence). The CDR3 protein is CASSIEQGNQPQHF. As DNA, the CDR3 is TGTGCCAGTAGTATAGAACAAGGCAATCAGCCCCAGCATTTT.

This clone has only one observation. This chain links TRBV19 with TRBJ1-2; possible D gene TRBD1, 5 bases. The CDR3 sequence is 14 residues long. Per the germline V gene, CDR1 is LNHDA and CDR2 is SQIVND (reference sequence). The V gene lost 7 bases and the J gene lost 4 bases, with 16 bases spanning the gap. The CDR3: CASNEPGRAYGYTF. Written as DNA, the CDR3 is TGTGCCAGTAATGAACCGGGACGGGCCTATGGCTACACCTTC. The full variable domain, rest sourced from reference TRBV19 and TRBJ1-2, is DGGITQSPKYLFRKEGQNVTLSCEQNLNHDAMYWYRQDPGQGLRLIYYSQIVNDFQKGDIAEGYSVSREKKESFPLTVTSAQKNPTAFYLCASNEPGRAYGYTFGSGTRLTVV.

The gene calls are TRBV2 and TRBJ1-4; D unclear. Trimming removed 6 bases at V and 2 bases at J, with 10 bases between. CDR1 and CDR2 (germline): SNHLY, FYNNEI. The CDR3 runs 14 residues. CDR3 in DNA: TGTGCCAGCAGGGCCCAAGTCACTAATGAAAAACTGTTTTTT. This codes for CASRAQVTNEKLFF.

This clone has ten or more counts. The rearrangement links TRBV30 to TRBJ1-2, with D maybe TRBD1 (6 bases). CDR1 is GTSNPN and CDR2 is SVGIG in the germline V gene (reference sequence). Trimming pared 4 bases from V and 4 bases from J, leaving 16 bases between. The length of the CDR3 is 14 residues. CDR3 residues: CAWTGTSKAYGYTF. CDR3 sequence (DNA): TGTGCCTGGACGGGGACATCTAAGGCCTATGGCTACACCTTC.

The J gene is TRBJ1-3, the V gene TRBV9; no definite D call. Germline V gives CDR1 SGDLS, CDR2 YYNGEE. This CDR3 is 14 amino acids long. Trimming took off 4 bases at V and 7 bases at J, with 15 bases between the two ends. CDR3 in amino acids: CASSISATPNTIYF. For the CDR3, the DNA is TGTGCCAGCAGCATAAGCGCTACTCCCAACACCATATATTTT.

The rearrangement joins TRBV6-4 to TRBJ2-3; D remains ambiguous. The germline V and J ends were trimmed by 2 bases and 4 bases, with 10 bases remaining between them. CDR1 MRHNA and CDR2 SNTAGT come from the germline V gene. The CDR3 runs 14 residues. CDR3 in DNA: TGTGCCAGCAGTGACAGCTTAGGCGCAGATACGCAGTATTTT. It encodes CASSDSLGADTQYF.

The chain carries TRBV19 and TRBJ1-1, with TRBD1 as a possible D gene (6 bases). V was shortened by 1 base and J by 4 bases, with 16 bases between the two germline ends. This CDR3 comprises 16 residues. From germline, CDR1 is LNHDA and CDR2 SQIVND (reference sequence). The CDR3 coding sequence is TGTGCCAGTAGTATAGTAAAGTACAAAGGGGGCACTGAAGCTTTCTTT. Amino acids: CASSIVKYKGGTEAFF.

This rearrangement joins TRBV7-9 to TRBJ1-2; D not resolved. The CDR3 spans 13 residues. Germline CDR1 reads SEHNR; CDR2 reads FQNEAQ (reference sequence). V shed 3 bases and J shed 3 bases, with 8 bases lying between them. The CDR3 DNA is TGTGCCAGCAGCTTCGACGGGGACTATGGCTACACCTTC. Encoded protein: CASSFDGDYGYTF.

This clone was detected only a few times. CDR3 region: CASSLGPRTAGNYGYTF. DNA of the CDR3: TGTGCCAGCAGCCTAGGTCCCAGGACAGCCGGTAACTATGGCTACACCTTC. This chain connects TRBV7-2 to TRBJ1-2, with a tentative D call TRBD1 (6 bases). Germline CDR1 SGHTA, CDR2 FQGNSA. Trimming shortened V by 5 bases and J by 1 base, and 20 bases separated the two germline ends. CDR3 length equals 17 residues.

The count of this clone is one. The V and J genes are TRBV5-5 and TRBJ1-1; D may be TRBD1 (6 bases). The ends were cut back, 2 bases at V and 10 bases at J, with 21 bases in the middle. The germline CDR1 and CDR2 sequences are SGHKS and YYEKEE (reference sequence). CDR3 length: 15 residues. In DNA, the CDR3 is TGTGCCAGCAGCTTAGCCCCAACTAACAGGGAAGGAGCTTTCTTT. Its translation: CASSLAPTNREGAFF.

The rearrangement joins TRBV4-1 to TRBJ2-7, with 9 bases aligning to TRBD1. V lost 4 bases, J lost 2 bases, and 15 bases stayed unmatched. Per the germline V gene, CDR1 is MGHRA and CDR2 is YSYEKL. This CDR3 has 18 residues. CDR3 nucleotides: TGCGCCAGCAGCCCCCGTGTGGTCGGGACAGGGTATACCTACGAGCAGTACTTC. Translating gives CASSPRVVGTGYTYEQYF.

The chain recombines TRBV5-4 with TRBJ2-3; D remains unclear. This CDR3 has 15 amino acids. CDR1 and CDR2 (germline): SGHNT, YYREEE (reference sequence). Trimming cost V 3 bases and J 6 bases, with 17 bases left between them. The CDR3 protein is CASSSRVAGYDTQYF. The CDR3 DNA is TGTGCCAGCAGCTCCCGGGTAGCAGGATACGATACGCAGTATTTT.

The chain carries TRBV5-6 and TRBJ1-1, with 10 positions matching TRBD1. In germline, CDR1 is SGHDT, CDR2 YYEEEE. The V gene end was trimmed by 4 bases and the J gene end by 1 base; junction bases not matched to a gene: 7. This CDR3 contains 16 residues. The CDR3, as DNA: TGTGCCAGCAGCACCGGGACAGGGGACCCGAACACTGAAGCTTTCTTT. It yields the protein CASSTGTGDPNTEAFF.

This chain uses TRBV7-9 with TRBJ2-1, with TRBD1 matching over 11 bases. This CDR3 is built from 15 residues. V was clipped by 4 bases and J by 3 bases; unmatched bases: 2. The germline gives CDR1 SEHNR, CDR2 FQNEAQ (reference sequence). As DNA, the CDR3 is TGTGCCAGCAGCTGGGGGACAGGGGGCTACAATGAGCAGTTCTTC. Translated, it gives CASSWGTGGYNEQFF.